This TCR beta chain came from a study of cytomegalovirus exposure and HLA in healthy donors. Regarding the study as a whole: Cytomegalovirus-associated status was assigned to 164 TCR beta chains. Many donors shared some public TCRs, even though most TCR sequences were rare.

Method: immunoSEQ multiplex PCR; TCRdb's copy keeps in-frame clones and lacks some. The top ten hold approximately 0.97% of the sample, which has 150,000 to 200,000 clones, approximately 96% seen once. Concerning this clone: Its target is not known.

CDR1 and CDR2 from the germline V gene are SGHNT and YYREEE (reference sequence). The ends lost 1 base at V and 7 bases at J; junction bases unmatched: 13. The CDR3 covers 17 residues. This rearrangement joins TRBV5-4 to TRBJ2-1; 8 nucleotides align to TRBD2. This clonotype was sampled from a woman between 18 and 30 years old in good health and CMV-seronegative. Sequencing was carried out using PBMCs. CDR3 sequence reads: CASSLFGRGAEGNEQFF. CDR3 sequence (DNA): TGTGCCAGCAGCTTGTTCGGGAGGGGGGCCGAGGGGAATGAGCAGTTCTTC.